The 18 T cell receptor beta chains below come from one sample, sequenced in a study of PD-1 blockade in mismatch repair-deficient tumors. These receptors have no known antigen. Some clones are missing from TCRdb's copy, which holds only in-frame ones; the method was immunoSEQ multiplex PCR. The table includes just under 10,000 clones, 86% detected once. Time point indicated: approximately nine-day in vitro stimulation with candidate neoantigen peptide 2. The input for sequencing was cells cultured in vitro, taken from a patient treated with pembrolizumab. These receptors originate from an adult with mismatch repair-deficient cancer.

This chain connects TRBV4-1 to TRBJ2-3, with D maybe TRBD2 (6 bases). The CDR3 is made up of 15 amino acids. Germline CDR1 MGHRA, CDR2 YSYEKL. V lost 0 bases, J lost 3 bases, and 10 bases lay in between. CDR3 sequence: CASSQEGRMTDTQYF. The CDR3 bases are TGCGCCAGCAGCCAAGAAGGGAGGATGACAGATACGCAGTATTTT.

The chain links TRBV5-4 to TRBJ2-1, with TRBD1 identical over 9 bases. The CDR3 sequence is 15 residues long. V gave up 4 bases and J gave up 6 bases; unmatched junction bases: 8. CDR1 is SGHNT and CDR2 is YYREEE in the germline V gene (reference sequence). CDR3 residues: CASSPGQGRINEQFF. In DNA form, the CDR3 reads TGTGCCAGCAGCCCCGGACAGGGGAGGATCAATGAGCAGTTCTTC.

This sequence joins TRBV28 and TRBJ2-7; D gene uncertain. V was shortened by 4 bases and J by 2 bases, with 12 bases between the two germline ends. This CDR3 has 14 amino acids. From germline, CDR1 is MDHEN and CDR2 SYDVKM. The CDR3 nucleotides are TGTGCCAGCAGTTCTATACTCTTTACCTACGAGCAGTACTTC. This sequence encodes CASSSILFTYEQYF.

The V call is TRBV27, the J call TRBJ2-7, with TRBD1 as a possible D gene (6 bases). V dropped 6 bases and J dropped 3 bases, with 18 bases sitting between them. The germline CDR1 and CDR2 sequences are MNHEY and SMNVEV (reference sequence). CDR3 size: 15 residues. Here the CDR3 reads CASRVGRTGHYEQYF. The CDR3 DNA is TGTGCCAGCAGAGTAGGGCGCACGGGACACTACGAGCAGTACTTC.

The V and J genes are TRBV18 and TRBJ2-7; TRBD1 agrees at 9 bases. The junction had 3 bases not matched to a gene; V was cut back by 5 bases and J by 4 bases. The CDR3 runs 13 residues. The germline CDR1 and CDR2 sequences are KGHSH and LQKENI. The CDR3 sequence is CASSGGTGYEQYF. CDR3 in DNA: TGTGCCAGCTCAGGCGGGACAGGGTACGAGCAGTACTTC.

This clone was detected only a few times. The J gene is TRBJ2-7, the V gene TRBV28; tentative D call: TRBD1 (6 bases). The CDR3 length is 13 residues. Deletions cut 10 bases from V and 2 bases from J, with 15 bases between. CDR1 is MDHEN, CDR2 SYDVKM, per germline. The CDR3 loop is CATKRGHTYEQYF. The CDR3 nucleotides read TGTGCCACCAAAAGGGGACACACCTACGAGCAGTACTTC. The complete variable domain, with remaining parts taken from reference TRBV28 and TRBJ2-7, reads DVKVTQSSRYLVKRTGEKVFLECVQDMDHENMFWYRQDPGLGLRLIYFSYDVKMKEKGDIPEGYSVSREKKERFSLILESASTNQTSMYLCATKRGHTYEQYFGPGTRLTVT.

The rearrangement links TRBV30 to TRBJ1-1, with D unresolved. Trimming stripped 3 bases from V and 3 bases from J, with 5 bases between. The germline CDR1 and CDR2 sequences are GTSNPN and SVGIG (reference sequence). This CDR3 comprises 11 residues. The DNA of the CDR3 is TGTGCCTGGAGGGGGTACACTGAAGCTTTCTTT. Translated, it gives CAWRGYTEAFF.

This chain connects TRBV30 to TRBJ2-3; tentative D call: TRBD1 (6 bases). The CDR3 length is 14 residues. The germline gives CDR1 GTSNPN, CDR2 SVGIG (reference sequence). V was trimmed by 0 bases and J by 2 bases, leaving 9 bases between them. The CDR3 spells CAWSVGASTDTQYF. The CDR3 DNA follows: TGTGCCTGGAGTGTGGGGGCCTCCACAGATACGCAGTATTTT.

The V and J genes are TRBV4-2 and TRBJ1-1; tentatively, D is TRBD1 (5 bases). Germline CDR1 LGHNA, CDR2 YNFKEQ. The V gene lost 3 bases and the J gene lost 0 bases, with 5 bases spanning the gap. The CDR3 runs to 13 residues. The CDR3 loop reads CASSQTVNTEAFF. CDR3 DNA sequence: TGTGCCAGCAGCCAGACAGTGAACACTGAAGCTTTCTTT.

In this sample, this clone turned up once. V usage is TRBV2 and J usage is TRBJ2-2, with a possible D match to TRBD2 (6 bases). Looked up from germline, CDR1 is SNHLY and CDR2 is FYNNEI. CDR3 length equals 13 residues. The V end lost 8 bases, the J end lost 6 bases, and 13 bases lay between the germline ends. The CDR3: CASGRDRAGELFF. The CDR3 DNA reads TGTGCCAGCGGGCGGGATCGGGCCGGGGAGCTGTTTTTT. Complete variable domain (other parts from reference TRBV2 and TRBJ2-2): EPEVTQTPSHQVTQMGQEVILRCVPISNHLYFYWYRQILGQKVEFLVSFYNNEISEKSEIFDDQFSVERPDGSNFTLKIRSTKLEDSAMYFCASGRDRAGELFFGEGSRLTVL.

This chain links TRBV7-9 with TRBJ2-2, with TRBD2 identical over 8 bases. Germline V lookup: CDR1 SEHNR, CDR2 FQNEAQ (reference sequence). This CDR3 comprises 13 residues. V shed 7 bases, J shed 5 bases, and the junction held 3 bases outside the gene matches. CDR3 amino acids: CASTSSGTGELFF. DNA of the CDR3: TGTGCCAGCACCTCTAGCGGGACCGGGGAGCTGTTTTTT.

This rearrangement joins TRBV5-4 to TRBJ2-1, with 9 bases fitting TRBD1. Unmatched junction bases numbered 12, after V lost 4 bases and J lost 7 bases. CDR3 length equals 16 residues. Germline V CDR1 and CDR2: SGHNT, YYREEE (reference sequence). The chain's CDR3 is CASSRPGQGRRNEQFF. The CDR3 bases are TGTGCCAGCAGCCGGCCGGGACAGGGAAGAAGAAATGAGCAGTTCTTC. The whole variable domain, filled in from reference TRBV5-4 and TRBJ2-1, reads ETGVTQSPTHLIKTRGQQVTLRCSSQSGHNTVSWYQQALGQGPQFIFQYYREEENGRGNFPPRFSGLQFPNYSSELNVNALELDDSALYLCASSRPGQGRRNEQFFGPGTRLTVL.

The chain has TRBV5-4 and TRBJ2-5, with D perhaps TRBD1 (5 bases). Trimming shortened V by 0 bases and J by 2 bases, and 11 bases separated the two germline ends. Germline assignment: CDR1 SGHNT and CDR2 YYREEE (reference sequence). The CDR3 runs 15 residues. The DNA of the CDR3 is TGTGCCAGCAGCTTGGCAGGGTTATTTCAAGAGACCCAGTACTTC. Amino acid sequence: CASSLAGLFQETQYF.

The chain carries TRBV19 and TRBJ2-2, with TRBD1 as a possible D gene (5 bases). Trimming shortened V by 6 bases and J by 8 bases, and 10 bases separated the two germline ends. The CDR3 runs to 12 residues. The germline V gene has CDR1 LNHDA and CDR2 SQIVND (reference sequence). The CDR3 sequence: CASRTQAGELFF. CDR3 in DNA: TGTGCCAGTAGGACACAGGCTGGGGAGCTGTTTTTT.

J is TRBJ1-4 and V is TRBV4-1; D not certain. CDR1 MGHRA and CDR2 YSYEKL come from the germline V gene. V dropped 7 bases and J dropped 7 bases, with 13 bases sitting between them. This CDR3 is built from 13 residues. CDR3 DNA sequence: TGCGCCAGCACCCGGCGGGAGGGTGAAAAACTGTTTTTT. Protein sequence: CASTRREGEKLFF.

The CDR3 is CASSRTSGRLETQYF. CDR3 nucleotides: TGCGCCAGCAGTCGGACTAGCGGGAGGCTGGAGACCCAGTACTTC. J is TRBJ2-5 and V is TRBV5-1; 14 nucleotides line up with TRBD2. The V and J ends lost 5 bases and 5 bases, in that order; junction bases with no gene match: 5. CDR3 length: 15 residues. The germline V gene has CDR1 SGHRS and CDR2 YFSETQ.

The chain uses TRBV7-3 and TRBJ2-3; weak D call: TRBD2 (6 bases). This CDR3 has 13 residues. CDR1 is SGHTA and CDR2 is FQGTGA in the germline V gene. The germline V and J ends were trimmed by 8 bases and 5 bases, with 14 bases remaining between them. The CDR3 sequence is CASAGLAGDTQYF. The CDR3 DNA reads TGTGCCAGCGCGGGACTCGCGGGAGATACGCAGTATTTT.

This clone counts as medium-sized. This chain links TRBV7-8 with TRBJ2-1; TRBD2 agrees at 8 bases. Germline values: CDR1 SGHVS, CDR2 FQNEAQ. V was pared by 0 bases and J by 8 bases, with 3 bases of the junction left unmatched. CDR3 length equals 14 residues. CDR3 amino acids: CASSLALAVDEQFF. In DNA form, the CDR3 reads TGTGCCAGCAGCTTAGCACTAGCGGTCGATGAGCAGTTCTTC.